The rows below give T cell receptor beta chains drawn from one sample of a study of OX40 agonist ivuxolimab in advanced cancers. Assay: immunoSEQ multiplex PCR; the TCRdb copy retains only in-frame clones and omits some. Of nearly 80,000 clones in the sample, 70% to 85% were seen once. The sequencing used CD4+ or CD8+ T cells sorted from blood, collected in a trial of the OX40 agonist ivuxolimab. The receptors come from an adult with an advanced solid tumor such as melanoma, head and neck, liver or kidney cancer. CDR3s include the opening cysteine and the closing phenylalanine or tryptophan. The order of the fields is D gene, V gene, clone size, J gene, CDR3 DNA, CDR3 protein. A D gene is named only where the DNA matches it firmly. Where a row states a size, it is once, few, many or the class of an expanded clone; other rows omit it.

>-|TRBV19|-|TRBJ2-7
TGTGCCAGTAGTACTGGCCGGGACCAATCCTACGAGCAGTACTTC
CASSTGRDQSYEQYF
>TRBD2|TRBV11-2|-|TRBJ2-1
TGTGCCAGCAGCTCCTGGACTAGCGGAGGAGCCGAATACAATGAGCAGTTCTTC
CASSSWTSGGAEYNEQFF
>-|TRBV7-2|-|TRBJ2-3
TGTGCCAGCAGCGCCCTCTTAGATACGCAGTATTTT
CASSALLDTQYF
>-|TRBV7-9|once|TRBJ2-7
TGTGCCAGCAAACAGTGGTCTTCCTACGAGCAGTACTTC
CASKQWSSYEQYF
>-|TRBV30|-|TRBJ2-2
TGTGCCTGGAGTGTAATGGAATCCGGGGAGCTGTTTTTT
CAWSVMESGELFF
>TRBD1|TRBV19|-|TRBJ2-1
TGTGCCAGTAGTTATGAGGGGGCGAGCTCCTACAATGAGCAGTTCTTC
CASSYEGASSYNEQFF
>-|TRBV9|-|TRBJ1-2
TGTGCCAGCAGCCCAAGCCCTGGGAGGTATGGCTACACCTTC
CASSPSPGRYGYTF
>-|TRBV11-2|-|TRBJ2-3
TGTGCCAGCAGCTTAGGACAGGTTGGCTCAGATACGCAGTATTTT
CASSLGQVGSDTQYF
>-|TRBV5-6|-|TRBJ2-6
TGTGCCAGCAGCTTGGGCAGGGGATGGGCCAACGTCCTGACTTTC
CASSLGRGWANVLTF
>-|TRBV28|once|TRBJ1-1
TGTGCCAGCAGTTTCACGGTGAACACTGAAGCTTTCTTT
CASSFTVNTEAFF
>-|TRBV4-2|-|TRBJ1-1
TGTGCCAGCAGCCAGGCCGCCACTAACCGCGCTGAAGCTTTCTTT
CASSQAATNRAEAFF
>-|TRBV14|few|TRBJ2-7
TGTGCCAGCAGCCAGTGGCCAGGTAGTATCCACGAGCAGTACTTC
CASSQWPGSIHEQYF
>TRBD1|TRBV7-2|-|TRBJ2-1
TGTGCCAGCAGCTTGAGGACAGGGGGAATGTCCTACAATGAGCAGTTCTTC
CASSLRTGGMSYNEQFF
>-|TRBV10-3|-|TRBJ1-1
TGTGCCATCAGCTACATGGGGGGGACTGAAGCTTTCTTT
CAISYMGGTEAFF
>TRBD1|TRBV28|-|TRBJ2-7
TGTGCCAGCAGCTGGGACAGGGAAAGCTACGAGCAGTACTTC
CASSWDRESYEQYF
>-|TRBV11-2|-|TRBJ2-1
TGTGCCAGCAGCTTAGACAGGAATGACAATGAGCAGTTCTTC
CASSLDRNDNEQFF
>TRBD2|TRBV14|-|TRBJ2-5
TGTGCCAGCAGCCAGACCCGGGGACTACTCAGGGAGACCCAGTACTTC
CASSQTRGLLRETQYF
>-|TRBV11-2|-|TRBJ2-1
TGTGCCAGCAGCATAGTGCGCGGGACAGAGCAGTTCTTC
CASSIVRGTEQFF
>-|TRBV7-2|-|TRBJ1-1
TGTGCCAGCAGCCCGGGACGGCGGAACACTGAAGCTTTCTTT
CASSPGRRNTEAFF
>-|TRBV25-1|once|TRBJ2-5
TGTGCCAGCAGTACGGTCGGGGCCGAGTACTTC
CASSTVGAEYF
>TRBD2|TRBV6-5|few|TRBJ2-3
TGTGCCAGCAGTCCTACCCTAGCGGTTCGGGATACGCAGTATTTT
CASSPTLAVRDTQYF
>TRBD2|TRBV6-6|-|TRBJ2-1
TGTGCCAGCAGTTACGTAAGCGGGAGCTACAATGAGCAGTTCTTC
CASSYVSGSYNEQFF
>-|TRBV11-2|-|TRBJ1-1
TGTGCCAGCAGCCCCAAGGCCCAGGGAAGGAACACTGAAGCTTTCTTT
CASSPKAQGRNTEAFF
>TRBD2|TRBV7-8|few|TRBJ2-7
TGTGCCAGCAGCTTAGTTCGGGCGGGAGGGACCTCCTACGAGCAGTACTTC
CASSLVRAGGTSYEQYF
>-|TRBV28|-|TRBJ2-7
TGTGCCAGCAGTTTGGAGGCTACCTCCCTCAGGGGTCTCTCCTACGAGCAGTACTTC
CASSLEATSLRGLSYEQYF
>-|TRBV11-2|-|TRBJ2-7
TGTGCCAGCAGCTTAGGACCGAACCTTTACGAGCAGTACTTC
CASSLGPNLYEQYF
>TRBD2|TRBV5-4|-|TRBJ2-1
TGTGCCAGCAGCTTGAGTTTCGGGACTAGCGCCAATGAGCAGTTCTTC
CASSLSFGTSANEQFF
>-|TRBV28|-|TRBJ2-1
TGTGCCAGCAGTTTGGACAGTCCCTCCTACAATGAGCAGTTCTTC
CASSLDSPSYNEQFF
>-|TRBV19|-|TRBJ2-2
TGTGCCAGTATATTACGGCCGAACACCGGGGAGCTGTTTTTT
CASILRPNTGELFF
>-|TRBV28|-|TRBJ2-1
TGTGCCAGCAGTCCACAGGAGTACAATGAGCAGTTCTTC
CASSPQEYNEQFF
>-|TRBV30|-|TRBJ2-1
TGTGCCTGGGCCTCCCTAGAGCAGTTCTTC
CAWASLEQFF
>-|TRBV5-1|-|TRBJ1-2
TGCGCCAGCAGACTAGACAATAACTATGGCTACACCTTC
CASRLDNNYGYTF
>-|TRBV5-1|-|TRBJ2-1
TGCGCCAGCAGCTTGGTCGAAGGAAATGAGCAGTTCTTC
CASSLVEGNEQFF
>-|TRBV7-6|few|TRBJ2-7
TGTGCCAGCAGCTTAAGGTCGGACAGAACCTACGAGCAGTACTTC
CASSLRSDRTYEQYF
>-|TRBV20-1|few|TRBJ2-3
TGCAGTGCGCAGACAGCAGATACGCAGTATTTT
CSAQTADTQYF
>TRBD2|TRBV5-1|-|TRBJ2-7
TGCGCCAGCAGCTTGTGGCGGGAGTACGAGCAGTACTTC
CASSLWREYEQYF
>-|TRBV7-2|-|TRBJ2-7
TGTGCCAGCAGCTTATATTTAGACTTTCAAGCAGGCGAGCAGTACTTC
CASSLYLDFQAGEQYF
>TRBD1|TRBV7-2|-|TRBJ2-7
TGTGCCAGCAGCTTACGGTCCGCAGGGGGCTTCTACGAGCAGTACTTC
CASSLRSAGGFYEQYF
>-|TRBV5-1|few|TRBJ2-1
TGCGCCAGCAGCTTGCGCCTCCTTAATGACAATGAGCAGTTCTTC
CASSLRLLNDNEQFF
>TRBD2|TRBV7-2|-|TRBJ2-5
TGTGCCAGCAGCACCCGGACTAGCGGGATCCAAGAGACCCAGTACTTC
CASSTRTSGIQETQYF
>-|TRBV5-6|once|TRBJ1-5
TGTGCCAGCAGCGACGGTCCATCTCAGCCCCAGCATTTT
CASSDGPSQPQHF
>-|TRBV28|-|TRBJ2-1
TGTGCCAGCAGTTCGCCCCTTATCGACTCCTCCTCCTACAATGAGCAGTTCTTC
CASSSPLIDSSSYNEQFF
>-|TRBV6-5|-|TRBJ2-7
TGTGCCAGCAGTTACGCAGGGGGGACGTGGGAGCAGTACTTC
CASSYAGGTWEQYF
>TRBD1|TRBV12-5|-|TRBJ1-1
TGTGCTAGTGGCCAGCTACAGGGGCAAGGCACTGAAGCTTTCTTT
CASGQLQGQGTEAFF
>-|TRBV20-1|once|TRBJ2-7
TGCAGTGCTAGAGGGGATGAGCAGTACTTC
CSARGDEQYF
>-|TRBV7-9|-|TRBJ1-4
TGTGCCAGCAGCCTATCCGGGCATAATGAAAAACTGTTTTTT
CASSLSGHNEKLFF
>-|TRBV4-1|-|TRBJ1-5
TGCGCCAGCAGCCAAGGTTGGTATAGCAATCAGCCCCAGCATTTT
CASSQGWYSNQPQHF
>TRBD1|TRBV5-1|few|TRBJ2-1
TGCGCCAGCAGGAACAGGGGGGATCCTAGAAAATACAATGAGCAGTTCTTC
CASRNRGDPRKYNEQFF
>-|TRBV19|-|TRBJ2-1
TGTGCCACCCTAGGGAGGAGTGGGGGTTACAATGAGCAGTTCTTC
CATLGRSGGYNEQFF
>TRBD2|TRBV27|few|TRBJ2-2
TGTGCCAGCAGCAAGTTCCGAACTAGCGTGAGCACCGGGGAGCTGTTTTTT
CASSKFRTSVSTGELFF
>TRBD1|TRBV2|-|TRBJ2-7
TGTGCCAGCAGTGAGCCCTCCGGGACAGGGAAGCACGAGCAGTACTTC
CASSEPSGTGKHEQYF
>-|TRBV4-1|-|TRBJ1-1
TGCGCCAGCAGCCAAGATAAATTCGCCCGTTTGAACACTGAAGCTTTCTTT
CASSQDKFARLNTEAFF
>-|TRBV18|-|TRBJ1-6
TGTGCCAGCTCGGACGGAGCCGAGGGACCCCTCCACTTT
CASSDGAEGPLHF